This is a list of T cell receptor beta chains from one sample in a study of patients and donors after allogeneic stem cell transplantation. One entry per CDR3 protein, called by TCRdb with MiXCR from the RT-PCR reads. The table has some 960,000 distinct CDR3 sequences, roughly 18% seen once; the top ten hold around 6%. Sequencing used blood, either unsorted or a sorted T cell fraction (not recorded which). The receptors were gathered from a human donor who was either an allogeneic HSCT recipient or a stem cell or donor lymphocyte infusion donor (not recorded which). It is not recorded whose cells these are; they may come from a transplant donor. Each CDR3 is given with its conserved first and last residue. Each record gives: clone size, V gene, D gene, J gene, CDR3 DNA, CDR3 protein. A D gene is named only where the DNA matches it firmly. The size field is filled for only some rows; it gives once, few, many or a size class.

abundance: many
v_gene: TRBV4-3
d_gene: NA
j_gene: TRBJ2-7
CDR3nt: TGTGCCAGCAGCCAAGTACAAGGCTACGAGCAGTACTTC
CDR3aa: CASSQVQGYEQYF

abundance: once
v_gene: TRBV6-5
d_gene: NA
j_gene: TRBJ2-2
CDR3nt: TGTGCCAGCAGGCTTTCGAGCGGGGAGCTGTTTTTT
CDR3aa: CASRLSSGELFF

abundance: NA
v_gene: TRBV12-3/TRBV12-4
d_gene: TRBD1
j_gene: TRBJ2-2
CDR3nt: TGTGCCAGCAGGACAGGGGGGTTTCCCGGGGAGCTGTTTTTT
CDR3aa: CASRTGGFPGELFF

abundance: many
v_gene: TRBV7-9
d_gene: NA
j_gene: TRBJ2-5
CDR3nt: TGTGCCAGCAGCTTGACAGGAGTCTTGAGAGAGACCCAGTACTTC
CDR3aa: CASSLTGVLRETQYF

abundance: few
v_gene: TRBV3-1
d_gene: NA
j_gene: TRBJ2-7
CDR3nt: TGTGCCAGCAGCCAAGGGGATAGCGCAACCTACGAGCAGTACTTC
CDR3aa: CASSQGDSATYEQYF

abundance: once
v_gene: TRBV12-5
d_gene: TRBD1
j_gene: TRBJ1-1
CDR3nt: TGTGCTAGTGGTCAAAACAGGGGAATGAACACTGAAGCTTTCTTT
CDR3aa: CASGQNRGMNTEAFF

abundance: NA
v_gene: TRBV6-1
d_gene: NA
j_gene: TRBJ1-4
CDR3nt: TGTGCCACCGGGTTGGGCCGTATGAGGATTAATGAAAAACTGTTTTTT
CDR3aa: CATGLGRMRINEKLFF

abundance: NA
v_gene: TRBV5-5
d_gene: TRBD2
j_gene: TRBJ2-1
CDR3nt: TGTGCCAGCAGCTTGGATAGACTAGCGGCGGACTACTACAATGAGCAGTTCTTC
CDR3aa: CASSLDRLAADYYNEQFF

abundance: NA
v_gene: TRBV14
d_gene: NA
j_gene: TRBJ1-2
CDR3nt: TGTGCCAGCAGCCAATCGCCGTATGGCTACACCTTC
CDR3aa: CASSQSPYGYTF

abundance: few
v_gene: TRBV6-1
d_gene: NA
j_gene: TRBJ1-6
CDR3nt: TGTGCCAGCAGCTCGCCCCGACCGAAAGGGAATTCACCCCTCCACTTT
CDR3aa: CASSSPRPKGNSPLHF

abundance: NA
v_gene: TRBV10-3
d_gene: TRBD1
j_gene: TRBJ1-1
CDR3nt: TGTGCCATCAGCGGACAGGGTCGGTCCACTGAAGCTTTCTTT
CDR3aa: CAISGQGRSTEAFF

abundance: NA
v_gene: TRBV7-9
d_gene: NA
j_gene: TRBJ2-7
CDR3nt: TGTGCCAGCAGCACCCCACCGGGTTACGAGCAGTACTTC
CDR3aa: CASSTPPGYEQYF

abundance: NA
v_gene: TRBV4-3
d_gene: NA
j_gene: TRBJ1-1
CDR3nt: TGCGCCAGCAGCCATATTACAGGGCTGAACACTGAAGCTTTCTTT
CDR3aa: CASSHITGLNTEAFF

abundance: few
v_gene: TRBV20-1
d_gene: TRBD1
j_gene: TRBJ2-7
CDR3nt: TGCAGTGCTACGGGACAGGCGGCCTACGAGCAGTACTTC
CDR3aa: CSATGQAAYEQYF

abundance: NA
v_gene: TRBV10-3
d_gene: NA
j_gene: TRBJ2-7
CDR3nt: TGTGCCATCAGTCCCCAAAGAGGCTACGAGCAGTACTTC
CDR3aa: CAISPQRGYEQYF

abundance: few
v_gene: TRBV5-6
d_gene: TRBD2
j_gene: TRBJ2-1
CDR3nt: TGTGCCAGCAGCTTGTGGCTAGCGGACTACAATGAGCAGTTCTTC
CDR3aa: CASSLWLADYNEQFF

abundance: NA
v_gene: TRBV5-1
d_gene: TRBD2
j_gene: TRBJ2-3
CDR3nt: TGCGCCAGCAGCTTGGCCCCTAGCGGGGTAAGGAATACGCAGTATTTT
CDR3aa: CASSLAPSGVRNTQYF

abundance: NA
v_gene: TRBV5-4
d_gene: TRBD1
j_gene: TRBJ1-1
CDR3nt: TGTGCCAGCGGGGACAGGGAAGGTGAAGCTTTCTTT
CDR3aa: CASGDREGEAFF

abundance: NA
v_gene: TRBV4-2
d_gene: TRBD1
j_gene: TRBJ2-4
CDR3nt: TGTGCCAGCAGCCACAGCTTGGGACAGGGGAACATTCAGTACTTC
CDR3aa: CASSHSLGQGNIQYF

abundance: NA
v_gene: TRBV27
d_gene: NA
j_gene: TRBJ1-1
CDR3nt: TGTGCCAGCAACCCTGGACCGAGGAAGAACACTGAAGCTTTCTTT
CDR3aa: CASNPGPRKNTEAFF

abundance: NA
v_gene: TRBV7-9
d_gene: TRBD1
j_gene: TRBJ2-3
CDR3nt: TGTGCCAGCAGCTCGACAGGGGGAGGTACGCAGTATTTT
CDR3aa: CASSSTGGGTQYF

abundance: many
v_gene: TRBV6-1
d_gene: TRBD2
j_gene: TRBJ2-7
CDR3nt: TGTGCCAGCAGCCTGACTAGCGGGAGGGCACACGAGCAGTACTTC
CDR3aa: CASSLTSGRAHEQYF